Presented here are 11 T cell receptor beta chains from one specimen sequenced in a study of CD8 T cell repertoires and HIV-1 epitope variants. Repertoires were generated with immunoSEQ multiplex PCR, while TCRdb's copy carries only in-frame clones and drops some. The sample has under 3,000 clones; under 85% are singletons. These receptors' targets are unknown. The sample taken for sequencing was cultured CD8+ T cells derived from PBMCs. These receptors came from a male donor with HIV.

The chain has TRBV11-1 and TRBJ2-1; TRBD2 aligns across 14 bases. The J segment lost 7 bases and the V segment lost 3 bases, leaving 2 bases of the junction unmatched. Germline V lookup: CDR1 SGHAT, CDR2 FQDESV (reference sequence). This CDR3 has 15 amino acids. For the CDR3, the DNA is TGTGCCAGCAGCTTTGGGACTAGCGGGAGTAATGAGCAGTTCTTC. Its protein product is CASSFGTSGSNEQFF.

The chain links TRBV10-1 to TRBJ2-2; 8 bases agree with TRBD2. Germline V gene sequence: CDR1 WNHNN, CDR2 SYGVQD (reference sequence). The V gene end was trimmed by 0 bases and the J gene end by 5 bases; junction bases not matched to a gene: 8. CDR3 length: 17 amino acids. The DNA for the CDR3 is TGCGCCAGCAGTGAGTCTCCGGGAGGGCCGCGGACCGGGGAGCTGTTTTTT. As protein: CASSESPGGPRTGELFF.

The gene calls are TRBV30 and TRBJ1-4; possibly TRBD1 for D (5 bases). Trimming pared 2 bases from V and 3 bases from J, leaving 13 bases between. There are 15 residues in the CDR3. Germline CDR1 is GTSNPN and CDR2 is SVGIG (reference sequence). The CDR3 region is CAWSTSRGPNEKLFF. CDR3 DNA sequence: TGTGCCTGGAGTACCAGTCGGGGCCCTAATGAAAAACTGTTTTTT.

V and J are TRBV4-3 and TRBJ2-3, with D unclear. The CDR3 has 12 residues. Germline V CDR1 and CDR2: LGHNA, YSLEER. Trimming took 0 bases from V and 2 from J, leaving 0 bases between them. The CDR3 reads CASSQDTDTQYF. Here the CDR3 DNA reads TGCGCCAGCAGCCAAGACACAGATACGCAGTATTTT.

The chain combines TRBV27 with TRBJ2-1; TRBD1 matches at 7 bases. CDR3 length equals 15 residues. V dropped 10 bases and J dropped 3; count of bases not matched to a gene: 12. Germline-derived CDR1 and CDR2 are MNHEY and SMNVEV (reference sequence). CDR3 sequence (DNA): TGTGCCACCTCCCTTGGGGACAGCATCTACAATGAGCAGTTCTTC. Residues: CATSLGDSIYNEQFF.

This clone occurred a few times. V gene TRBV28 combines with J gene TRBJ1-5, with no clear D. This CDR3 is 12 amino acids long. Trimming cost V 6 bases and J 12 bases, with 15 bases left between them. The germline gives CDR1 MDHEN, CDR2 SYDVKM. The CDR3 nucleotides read TGTGCCAGCAGCCTAGTTGAGGGTTACCAGCATTTT. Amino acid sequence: CASSLVEGYQHF.

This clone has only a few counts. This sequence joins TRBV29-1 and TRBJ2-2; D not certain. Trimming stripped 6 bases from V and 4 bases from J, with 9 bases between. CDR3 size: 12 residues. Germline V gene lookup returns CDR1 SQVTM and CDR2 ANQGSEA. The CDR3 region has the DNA TGCAGCGTCTTGAAGGGCACCGGGGAGCTGTTTTTT. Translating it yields CSVLKGTGELFF.

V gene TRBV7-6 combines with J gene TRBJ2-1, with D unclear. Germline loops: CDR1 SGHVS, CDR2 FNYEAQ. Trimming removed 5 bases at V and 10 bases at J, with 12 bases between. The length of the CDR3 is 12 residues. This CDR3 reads CASSLDAGEQFF. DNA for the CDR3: TGTGCCAGCAGCCTCGACGCAGGCGAGCAGTTCTTC.

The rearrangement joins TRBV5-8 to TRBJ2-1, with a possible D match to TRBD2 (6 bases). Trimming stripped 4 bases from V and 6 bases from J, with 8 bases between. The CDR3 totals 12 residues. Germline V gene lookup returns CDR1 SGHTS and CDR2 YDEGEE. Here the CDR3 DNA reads TGTGCCAGCAGCCGGGACTTCAATGAGCAGTTCTTC. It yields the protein CASSRDFNEQFF.

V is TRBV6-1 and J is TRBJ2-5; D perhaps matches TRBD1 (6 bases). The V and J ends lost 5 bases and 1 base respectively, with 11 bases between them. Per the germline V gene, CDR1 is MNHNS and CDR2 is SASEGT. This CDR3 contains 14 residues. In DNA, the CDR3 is TGTGCCAGCAGTATCACAGGGACCCAAGAGACCCAGTACTTC. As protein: CASSITGTQETQYF.

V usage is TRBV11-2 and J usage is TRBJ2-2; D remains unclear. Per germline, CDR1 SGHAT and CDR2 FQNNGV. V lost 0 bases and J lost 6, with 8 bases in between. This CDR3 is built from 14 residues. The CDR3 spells CASSLDPSAGELFF. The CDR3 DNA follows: TGTGCCAGCAGCTTAGATCCTAGTGCCGGGGAGCTGTTTTTT.